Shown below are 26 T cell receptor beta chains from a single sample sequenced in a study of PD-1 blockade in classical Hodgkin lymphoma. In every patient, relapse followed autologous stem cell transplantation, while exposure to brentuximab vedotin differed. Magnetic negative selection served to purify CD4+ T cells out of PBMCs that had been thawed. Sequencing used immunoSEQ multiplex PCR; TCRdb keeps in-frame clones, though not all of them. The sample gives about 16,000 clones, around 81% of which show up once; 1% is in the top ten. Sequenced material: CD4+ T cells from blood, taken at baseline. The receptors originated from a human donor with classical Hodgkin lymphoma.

CDR3 bases: TGCGCCAGCAGCTTGCTCGGACAGGGCAATTCACCCCTCCACTTT. Translation: CASSLLGQGNSPLHF. This chain connects TRBV5-1 to TRBJ1-6; TRBD1 agrees at 8 bases. Trimming cost V 1 base and J 7 bases; bases outside gene matches: 4. Germline CDR1 reads SGHRS; CDR2 reads YFSETQ. The CDR3 consists of 15 residues.

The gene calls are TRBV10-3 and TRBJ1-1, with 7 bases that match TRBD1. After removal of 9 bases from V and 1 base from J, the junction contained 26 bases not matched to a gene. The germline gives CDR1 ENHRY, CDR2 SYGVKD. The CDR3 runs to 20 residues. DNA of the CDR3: TGTGCCATACGTAATAGGGATCGAGGGAGGACCGGGACAGCGAACACTGAAGCTTTCTTT. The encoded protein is CAIRNRDRGRTGTANTEAFF.

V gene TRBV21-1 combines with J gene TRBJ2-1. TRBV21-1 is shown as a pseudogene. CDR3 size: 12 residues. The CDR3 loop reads CASRMDDNEQFF. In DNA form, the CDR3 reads TGTGCCAGCAGGATGGACGACAATGAGCAGTTCTTC.

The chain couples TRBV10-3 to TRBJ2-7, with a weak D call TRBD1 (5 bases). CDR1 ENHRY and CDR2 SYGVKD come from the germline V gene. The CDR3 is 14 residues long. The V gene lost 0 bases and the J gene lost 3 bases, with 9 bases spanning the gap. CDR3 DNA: TGTGCCATCAGTGAGTCAGGGGCAGGCTACGAGCAGTACTTC. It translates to CAISESGAGYEQYF.

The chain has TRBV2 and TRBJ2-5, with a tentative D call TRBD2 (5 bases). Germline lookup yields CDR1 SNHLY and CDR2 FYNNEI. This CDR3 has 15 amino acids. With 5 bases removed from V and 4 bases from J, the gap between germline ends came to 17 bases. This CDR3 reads CASSFLLVAIETQYF. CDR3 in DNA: TGTGCCAGCAGTTTCCTTCTAGTAGCGATAGAGACCCAGTACTTC. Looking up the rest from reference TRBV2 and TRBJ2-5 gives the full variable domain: EPEVTQTPSHQVTQMGQEVILRCVPISNHLYFYWYRQILGQKVEFLVSFYNNEISEKSEIFDDQFSVERPDGSNFTLKIRSTKLEDSAMYFCASSFLLVAIETQYFGPGTRLLVL.

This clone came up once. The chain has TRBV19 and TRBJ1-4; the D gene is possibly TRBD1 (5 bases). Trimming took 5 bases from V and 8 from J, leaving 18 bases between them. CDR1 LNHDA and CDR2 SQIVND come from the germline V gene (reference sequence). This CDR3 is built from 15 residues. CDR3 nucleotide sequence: TGTGCCAGTAGTCCCCTGGTAGGGGCAATCGAAAAACTGTTTTTT. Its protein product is CASSPLVGAIEKLFF. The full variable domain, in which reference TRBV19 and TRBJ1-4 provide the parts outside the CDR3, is DGGITQSPKYLFRKEGQNVTLSCEQNLNHDAMYWYRQDPGQGLRLIYYSQIVNDFQKGDIAEGYSVSREKKESFPLTVTSAQKNPTAFYLCASSPLVGAIEKLFFGSGTQLSVL.

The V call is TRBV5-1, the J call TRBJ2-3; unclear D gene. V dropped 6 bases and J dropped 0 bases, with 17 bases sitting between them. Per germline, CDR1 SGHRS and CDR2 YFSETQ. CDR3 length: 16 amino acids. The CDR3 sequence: CASKSVVASSTDTQYF. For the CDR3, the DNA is TGCGCCAGCAAGTCTGTGGTTGCCTCTAGCACAGATACGCAGTATTTT.

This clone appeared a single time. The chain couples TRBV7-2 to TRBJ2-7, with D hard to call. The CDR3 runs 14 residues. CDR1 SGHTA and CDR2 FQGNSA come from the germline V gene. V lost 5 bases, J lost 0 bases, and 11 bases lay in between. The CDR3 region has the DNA TGTGCCAGCAGCCCCCCCACCGTCTCCTACGAGCAGTACTTC. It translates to CASSPPTVSYEQYF.

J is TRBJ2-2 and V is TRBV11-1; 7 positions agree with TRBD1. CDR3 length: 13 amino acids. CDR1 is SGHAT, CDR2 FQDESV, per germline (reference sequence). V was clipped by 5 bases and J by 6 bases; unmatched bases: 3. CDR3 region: CASSLDRAGELFF. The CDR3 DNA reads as TGTGCCAGCAGCCTCGACAGGGCCGGGGAGCTGTTTTTT. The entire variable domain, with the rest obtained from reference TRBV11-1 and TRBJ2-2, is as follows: EAEVAQSPRYKITEKSQAVAFWCDPISGHATLYWYRQILGQGPELLVQFQDESVVDDSQLPKDRFSAERLKGVDSTLKIQPAELGDSAMYLCASSLDRAGELFFGEGSRLTVL.

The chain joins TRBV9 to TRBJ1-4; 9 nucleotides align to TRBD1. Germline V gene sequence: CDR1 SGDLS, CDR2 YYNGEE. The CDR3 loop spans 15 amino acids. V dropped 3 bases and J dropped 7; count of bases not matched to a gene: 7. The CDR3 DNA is TGTGCCAGCAGCGGAGGGACAGGGTACGGTGAAAAACTGTTTTTT. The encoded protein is CASSGGTGYGEKLFF.

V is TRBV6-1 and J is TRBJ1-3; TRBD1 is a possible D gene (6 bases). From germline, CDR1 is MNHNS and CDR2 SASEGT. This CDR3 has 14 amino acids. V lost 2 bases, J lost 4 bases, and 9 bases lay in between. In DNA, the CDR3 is TGTGCCAGCAGTGAAAGGGGGGTCGGAAACACCATATATTTT. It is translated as CASSERGVGNTIYF.

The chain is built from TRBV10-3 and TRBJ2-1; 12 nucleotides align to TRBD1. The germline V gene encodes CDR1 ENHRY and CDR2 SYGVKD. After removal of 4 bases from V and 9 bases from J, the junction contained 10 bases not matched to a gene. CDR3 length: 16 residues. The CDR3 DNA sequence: TGTGCCATCAGTGCGATGGGACAGGGGGCTAGGAGTGAGCAGTTCTTC. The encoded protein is CAISAMGQGARSEQFF.

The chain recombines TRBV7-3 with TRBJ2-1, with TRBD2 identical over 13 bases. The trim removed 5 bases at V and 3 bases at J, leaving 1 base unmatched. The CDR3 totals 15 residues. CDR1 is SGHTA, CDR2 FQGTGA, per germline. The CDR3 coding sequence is TGTGCCAGCAGCCGGACTAGCGGGGGCTACAATGAGCAGTTCTTC. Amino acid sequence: CASSRTSGGYNEQFF.

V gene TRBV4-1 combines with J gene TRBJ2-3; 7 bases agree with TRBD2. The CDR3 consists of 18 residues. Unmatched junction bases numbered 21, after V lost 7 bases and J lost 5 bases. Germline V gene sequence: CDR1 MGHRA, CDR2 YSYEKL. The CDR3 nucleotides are TGCGCCAGCACGAACTATTTTTGGGGGAGGGCCGGGGAAGATACGCAGTATTTT. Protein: CASTNYFWGRAGEDTQYF.

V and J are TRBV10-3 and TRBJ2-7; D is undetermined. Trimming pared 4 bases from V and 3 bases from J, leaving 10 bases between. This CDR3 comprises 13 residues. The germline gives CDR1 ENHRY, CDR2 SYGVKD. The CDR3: CAISGGRDYEQYF. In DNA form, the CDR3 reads TGTGCCATCAGTGGAGGAAGGGACTACGAGCAGTACTTC.

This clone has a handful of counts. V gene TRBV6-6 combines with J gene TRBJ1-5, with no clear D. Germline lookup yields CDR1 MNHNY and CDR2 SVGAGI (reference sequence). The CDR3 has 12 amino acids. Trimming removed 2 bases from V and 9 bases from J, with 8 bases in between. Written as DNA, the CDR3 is TGTGCCAGCAGTTACCCCTTGGGGCCCCAGCATTTT. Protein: CASSYPLGPQHF.

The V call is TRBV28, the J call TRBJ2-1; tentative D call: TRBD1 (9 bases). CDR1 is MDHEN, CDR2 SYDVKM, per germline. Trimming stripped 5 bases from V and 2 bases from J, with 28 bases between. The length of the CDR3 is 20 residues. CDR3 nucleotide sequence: TGTGCCAGCAGTCCGCCGCCGGGACAGGGCCGCGGGAGGACCTACAATGAGCAGTTCTTC. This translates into CASSPPPGQGRGRTYNEQFF.

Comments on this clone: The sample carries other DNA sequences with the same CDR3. The DNA of the CDR3 is TGCGCCAGCAGCTTGACGACAGATACGCAGTATTTT. It translates to CASSLTTDTQYF. V gene TRBV5-1 combines with J gene TRBJ2-3; no clear D. V shed 1 base and J shed 3 bases, with 3 bases lying between them. This CDR3 contains 12 residues. The germline V gene has CDR1 SGHRS and CDR2 YFSETQ.

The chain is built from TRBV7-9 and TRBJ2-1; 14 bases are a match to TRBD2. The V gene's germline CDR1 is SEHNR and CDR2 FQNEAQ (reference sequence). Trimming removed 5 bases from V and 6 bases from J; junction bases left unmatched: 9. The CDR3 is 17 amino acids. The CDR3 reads CASSPSPGLAGANEQFF. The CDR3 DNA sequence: TGTGCCAGCAGCCCCAGCCCGGGACTAGCGGGAGCCAATGAGCAGTTCTTC.

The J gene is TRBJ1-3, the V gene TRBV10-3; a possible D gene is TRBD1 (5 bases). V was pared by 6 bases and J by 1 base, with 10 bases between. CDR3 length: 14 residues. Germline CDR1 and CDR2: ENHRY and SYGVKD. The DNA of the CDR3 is TGTGCCATCAGAGAACAGGTTTCTGGAAACACCATATATTTT. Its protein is CAIREQVSGNTIYF.

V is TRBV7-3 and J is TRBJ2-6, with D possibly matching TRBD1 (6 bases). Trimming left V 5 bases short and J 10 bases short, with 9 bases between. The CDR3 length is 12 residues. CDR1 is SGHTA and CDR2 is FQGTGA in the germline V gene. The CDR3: CASSPQGNVLTF. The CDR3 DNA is TGTGCCAGCAGCCCCCAGGGGAACGTCCTGACTTTC.

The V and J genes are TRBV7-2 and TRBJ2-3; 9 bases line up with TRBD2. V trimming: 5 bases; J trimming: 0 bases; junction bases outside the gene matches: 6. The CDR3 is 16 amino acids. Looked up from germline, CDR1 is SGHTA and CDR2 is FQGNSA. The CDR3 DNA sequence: TGTGCCAGCAGCCCCGTAGGACTAGCGAGCACAGATACGCAGTATTTT. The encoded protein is CASSPVGLASTDTQYF.

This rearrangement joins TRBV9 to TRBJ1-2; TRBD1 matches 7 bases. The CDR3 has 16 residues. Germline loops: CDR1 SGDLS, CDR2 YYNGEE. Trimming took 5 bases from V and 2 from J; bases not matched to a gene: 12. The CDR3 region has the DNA TGTGCCAGCAGTGCACCCCGACAGGGACCCAACTATGGCTACACCTTC. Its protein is CASSAPRQGPNYGYTF.

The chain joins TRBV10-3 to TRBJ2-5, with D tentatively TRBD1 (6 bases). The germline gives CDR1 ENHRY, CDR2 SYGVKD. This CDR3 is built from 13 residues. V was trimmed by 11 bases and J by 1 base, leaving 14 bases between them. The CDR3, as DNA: TGTGCCGCGTCGCAGGGGACCCAAGAGACCCAGTACTTC. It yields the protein CAASQGTQETQYF.

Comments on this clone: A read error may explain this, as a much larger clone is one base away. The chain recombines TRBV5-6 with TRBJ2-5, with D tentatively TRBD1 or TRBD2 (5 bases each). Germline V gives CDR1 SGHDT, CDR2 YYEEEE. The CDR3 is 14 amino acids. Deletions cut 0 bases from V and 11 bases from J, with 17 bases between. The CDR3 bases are TGTGCCAGCAGCTTGGTGGGACGGCACTACGGGCAGTACTTC. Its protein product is CASSLVGRHYGQYF. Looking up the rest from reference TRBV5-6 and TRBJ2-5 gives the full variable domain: DAGVTQSPTHLIKTRGQQVTLRCSPKSGHDTVSWYQQALGQGPQFIFQYYEEEERQRGNFPDRFSGHQFPNYSSELNVNALLLGDSALYLCASSLVGRHYGQYFGPGTRLLVL.

CDR3 region: CAVVAAGTSGSRYEQYF. For the CDR3, the DNA is TGTGCCGTAGTAGCGGCAGGGACTAGCGGGAGTAGGTACGAGCAGTACTTC. V is TRBV7-9 and J is TRBJ2-7, with TRBD2 identical over 14 bases. The CDR3 length is 17 residues. V lost 11 bases and J lost 4; bases outside the gene matches: 16. Germline V CDR1 and CDR2: SEHNR, FQNEAQ (reference sequence).